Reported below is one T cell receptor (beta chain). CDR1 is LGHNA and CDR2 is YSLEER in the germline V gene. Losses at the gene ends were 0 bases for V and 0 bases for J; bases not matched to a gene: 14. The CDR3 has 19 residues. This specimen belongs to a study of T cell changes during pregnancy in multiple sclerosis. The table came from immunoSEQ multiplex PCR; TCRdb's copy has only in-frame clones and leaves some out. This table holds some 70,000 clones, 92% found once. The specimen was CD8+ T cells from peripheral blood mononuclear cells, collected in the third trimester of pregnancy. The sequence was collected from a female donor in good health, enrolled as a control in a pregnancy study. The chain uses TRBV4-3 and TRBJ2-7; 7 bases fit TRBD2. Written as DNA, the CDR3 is TGCGCCAGCAGCCAAGACTCTCTATTGGAGCGGGGCCCCTCCTACGAGCAGTACTTC. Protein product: CASSQDSLLERGPSYEQYF.